A single sample is the source of the 2 T cell receptor beta chains below, sequenced in a study of PD-1 blockade in classical Hodgkin lymphoma. The assay was immunoSEQ multiplex PCR, and TCRdb's table has in-frame clones only and misses some. The sample has tens of thousands of clones, around two thirds seen once; the top ten hold roughly 3%. This sample's time point: cycle 4 day 1 (C4D1), after more than five weeks of nivolumab. Relapse after autologous stem cell transplantation occurred in every patient, and brentuximab vedotin exposure varied. The sequencing used peripheral blood mononuclear cells (PBMCs), collected before the fourth cycle of nivolumab. These receptor sequences come from a human donor with classical Hodgkin lymphoma.

This clone was recorded once. The gene calls are TRBV5-1 and TRBJ2-5; a weak D match, TRBD2 (5 bases). Germline loops: CDR1 SGHRS, CDR2 YFSETQ. Trimming took off 0 bases at V and 5 bases at J, with 8 bases between the two ends. The CDR3 has 13 residues. This chain's CDR3 is CASSLVGSETQYF. The CDR3 bases are TGCGCCAGCAGCTTGGTGGGGAGTGAGACCCAGTACTTC. Together with reference TRBV5-1 and TRBJ2-5, the CDR3 gives the full variable domain: KAGVTQTPRYLIKTRGQQVTLSCSPISGHRSVSWYQQTPGQGLQFLFEYFSETQRNKGNFPGRFSGRQFSNSRSEMNVSTLELGDSALYLCASSLVGSETQYFGPGTRLLVL.

This clone showed up just a few times. CDR3 region: CASSLGGTAYEQYF. The CDR3 nucleotides read TGTGCCAGCAGTCTCGGGGGGACGGCCTACGAGCAGTACTTC. V usage is TRBV6-5 and J usage is TRBJ2-7; 7 nucleotides align to TRBD2. J gave up 2 bases and V 5 bases, and 6 bases lay outside the gene matches. The CDR3 totals 14 residues. Looked up from germline, CDR1 is MNHEY and CDR2 is SVGAGI.